The 31 T cell receptor beta chains presented below share a single source sample, sequenced in a study of multiple sclerosis patients with progressive multifocal leukoencephalopathy. Generated by immunoSEQ multiplex PCR, the TCRdb table keeps only in-frame clones and is missing some. The profile shows some 30,000 clones, 88% of them singletons. Noted time point: before natalizumab initiation. Sequenced: PBMCs. Receptors were obtained from a human donor with multiple sclerosis.

The chain has TRBV19 and TRBJ1-6, with D possibly matching TRBD1 (6 bases). CDR3 length: 15 residues. Germline loops: CDR1 LNHDA, CDR2 SQIVND (reference sequence). Trimming removed 6 bases from V and 5 bases from J, with 14 bases in between. CDR3 in DNA: TGTGCCAGTAGACTGGGACATCCGGATAATTCACCCCTCCACTTT. It translates to CASRLGHPDNSPLHF.

The chain's CDR3 is CATSRDKGSPGKDGYTF. The CDR3 nucleotides read TGTGCCACCAGCAGAGATAAGGGGAGTCCGGGTAAGGATGGCTACACCTTC. The rearrangement links TRBV15 to TRBJ1-2, with a tentative D call TRBD1 (5 bases). Germline CDR1 is LNHNV and CDR2 is YYDKDF (reference sequence). This CDR3 has 17 residues. V lost 0 bases and J lost 6, with 20 bases in between.

The genes are TRBV18 and TRBJ2-3; D is possibly TRBD1 or TRBD2 (5 bases each). Germline V gene data show CDR1 as KGHSH and CDR2 as LQKENI. The CDR3 contains 15 residues. The germline V and J ends were trimmed by 3 bases and 6 bases, with 16 bases remaining between them. Written as DNA, the CDR3 is TGTGCCAGCTCACCCCTGTCCGGGGCGAGGGATACGCAGTATTTT. Its translation: CASSPLSGARDTQYF.

This clone was seen only a few times. This sequence joins TRBV19 and TRBJ2-3, with a tentative D call TRBD1 (6 bases). This CDR3 contains 16 residues. Germline values: CDR1 LNHDA, CDR2 SQIVND (reference sequence). V was shortened by 1 base and J by 4 bases, with 15 bases between the two germline ends. The CDR3 spells CASSIGSGHGSDTQYF. Written as DNA, the CDR3 is TGTGCCAGTAGTATAGGGTCGGGACACGGATCAGATACGCAGTATTTT.

The chain is built from TRBV2 and TRBJ1-1, with D hard to call. CDR1 SNHLY and CDR2 FYNNEI come from the germline V gene. The CDR3 covers 11 residues. Trimming left V 2 bases short and J 9 bases short, with 7 bases between. The CDR3 sequence: CASSESFKAFF. CDR3 sequence (DNA): TGTGCCAGCAGTGAAAGCTTTAAAGCTTTCTTT.

The J gene is TRBJ2-1, the V gene TRBV11-2; D is ambiguous. Trimming shortened V by 0 bases and J by 8 bases, and 11 bases separated the two germline ends. This CDR3 is 14 amino acids long. The germline V gene encodes CDR1 SGHAT and CDR2 FQNNGV. CDR3 sequence reads: CASSLDVVGDEQFF. As DNA, the CDR3 is TGTGCCAGCAGCTTAGATGTAGTTGGCGATGAGCAGTTCTTC.

The V gene is TRBV28, the J gene TRBJ1-3; a possible D gene is TRBD1 (5 bases). Germline CDR1 and CDR2: MDHEN and SYDVKM. This CDR3 is 12 amino acids long. Trimming pared 7 bases from V and 8 bases from J, leaving 12 bases between. Written as DNA, the CDR3 is TGTGCCAGCAAGGCCCAGGGACACACCATATATTTT. It yields the protein CASKAQGHTIYF. The whole variable domain, remainder taken from reference TRBV28 and TRBJ1-3, is DVKVTQSSRYLVKRTGEKVFLECVQDMDHENMFWYRQDPGLGLRLIYFSYDVKMKEKGDIPEGYSVSREKKERFSLILESASTNQTSMYLCASKAQGHTIYFGEGSWLTVV.

In regard to this clone: The DNA is left out, because the CDR3 cannot be placed on it with certainty; the CDR3 is given as TCRdb lists it. The gene calls are TRBV6-5 and TRBJ2-7; no check of the table's D call, TRBD1, against the DNA was made. The CDR3 contains 14 residues when both ends are counted. Germline CDR1 reads MNHEY; CDR2 reads SVGAGI. The CDR3 sequence: CASSSSGQGDEQYF.

The chain uses TRBV7-2 and TRBJ2-7; D ambiguous. Germline values: CDR1 SGHTA, CDR2 FQGNSA. This CDR3 region has 13 residues. Between the trimmed V and J ends, which lost 1 base and 2 bases, there was a span of 6 bases. The CDR3 DNA is TGTGCCAGCAGCTTAGAAGGACCCTACGAGCAGTACTTC. This sequence encodes CASSLEGPYEQYF.

The chain carries TRBV6-4 and TRBJ2-2; D possibly corresponds to TRBD1 (5 bases). Looked up from germline, CDR1 is MRHNA and CDR2 is SNTAGT. The V end was cut by 5 bases, the J end by 4 bases, with 8 bases between. This CDR3 is 13 amino acids long. This CDR3 is CASSSGPTGELFF. The CDR3 coding sequence is TGTGCCAGCAGTTCAGGGCCCACCGGGGAGCTGTTTTTT.

The V and J genes are TRBV4-2 and TRBJ2-3, with D unclear. The V end was cut by 0 bases, the J end by 1 base, with 8 bases between. Germline values: CDR1 LGHNA, CDR2 YNFKEQ. The CDR3 loop spans 15 amino acids. CDR3 protein: CASSQEDARTDTQYF. The CDR3, as DNA: TGTGCCAGCAGCCAAGAGGACGCGCGCACAGATACGCAGTATTTT.

The rearrangement uses TRBV19 and TRBJ2-5; D not resolved. CDR1 is LNHDA and CDR2 is SQIVND in the germline V gene (reference sequence). V lost 3 bases, J lost 0 bases, and 8 bases lay in between. The CDR3 has 14 amino acids. The CDR3 DNA reads TGTGCCAGTAGTATCGTTAGCAACCAAGAGACCCAGTACTTC. As protein: CASSIVSNQETQYF.

Note on this clone: Other DNA sequences of this sample code for an identical CDR3. This sequence joins TRBV18 and TRBJ1-2, with TRBD1 matching over 7 bases. Germline CDR1 reads KGHSH; CDR2 reads LQKENI. This CDR3 is built from 13 residues. The J segment lost 3 bases and the V segment lost 6 bases, leaving 4 bases of the junction unmatched. CDR3 nucleotide sequence: TGTGCCAGCTCTCCCGGACAGGACTATGGCTACACCTTC. This translates into CASSPGQDYGYTF.

The chain combines TRBV19 with TRBJ1-4; 7 positions match TRBD1. The germline CDR1 and CDR2 sequences are LNHDA and SQIVND (reference sequence). There are 18 residues in the CDR3. Trimming took 3 bases from V and 0 from J; bases not matched to a gene: 10. The CDR3 nucleotides are TGTGCCAGTAGTATGCGAACAGGGGCCGTTGCAACTAATGAAAAACTGTTTTTT. Residues: CASSMRTGAVATNEKLFF.

CDR3 coding DNA: TGTGCCAGCAGTTTTAGGACAGGGACATATTCACCCCTCCACTTT. Its protein is CASSFRTGTYSPLHF. The gene calls are TRBV5-6 and TRBJ1-6; 8 bases fit TRBD1. The CDR3 is 15 amino acids. With V trimmed by 5 bases and J by 8 bases, 9 bases remained unmatched. The germline gives CDR1 SGHDT, CDR2 YYEEEE.

This rearrangement joins TRBV29-1 to TRBJ1-1; TRBD1 is a possible D gene (5 bases). Trimming cost V 5 bases and J 6 bases, with 10 bases left between them. The CDR3 is 11 amino acids. In germline, CDR1 is SQVTM, CDR2 ANQGSEA. CDR3 DNA sequence: TGCAGCGTTAGAACGGGGCCTGAAGCTTTCTTT. As protein: CSVRTGPEAFF. Drawing the rest from reference TRBV29-1 and TRBJ1-1, the complete variable domain is SAVISQKPSRDICQRGTSLTIQCQVDSQVTMMFWYRQQPGQSLTLIATANQGSEATYESGFVIDKFPISRPNLTFSTLTVSNMSPEDSSIYLCSVRTGPEAFFGQGTRLTVV.

V is TRBV11-2 and J is TRBJ2-1; 8 nucleotides line up with TRBD2. Germline CDR1 is SGHAT and CDR2 is FQNNGV. The CDR3 has 18 residues. The trim removed 5 bases at V and 4 bases at J, leaving 16 bases unmatched. The CDR3 sequence: CASSREGRAGKPYNEQFF. CDR3 DNA sequence: TGTGCCAGCAGCCGGGAGGGCCGAGCGGGGAAACCTTACAATGAGCAGTTCTTC.

DNA for the CDR3: TGCGCCAGCAGCGCCCCCGGGGGGTTCAGGGAGACCCAGTACTTC. Translation gives CASSAPGGFRETQYF. The J gene is TRBJ2-5, the V gene TRBV5-1; TRBD2 matches at 7 bases. Germline V gene lookup returns CDR1 SGHRS and CDR2 YFSETQ. The CDR3 is made up of 15 amino acids. V lost 4 bases, J lost 5 bases, and 11 bases stayed unmatched.

CDR3 residues: CASSERAGNTIYF. Written as DNA, the CDR3 is TGCGCCAGCAGTGAAAGGGCTGGAAACACCATATATTTT. This rearrangement joins TRBV10-2 to TRBJ1-3; D remains unclear. The CDR3 totals 13 residues. V lost 3 bases and J lost 2, with 5 bases in between. Germline V lookup: CDR1 WSHSY, CDR2 SAAADI.

The V and J genes are TRBV29-1 and TRBJ2-5, with unresolved D. The CDR3 runs to 12 residues. Germline V gives CDR1 SQVTM, CDR2 ANQGSEA. Trimming stripped 4 bases from V and 2 bases from J, with 8 bases between. The CDR3 region is CSVVIQQETQYF. The CDR3 DNA reads TGCAGCGTTGTAATCCAGCAAGAGACCCAGTACTTC. The full variable domain, completed using reference TRBV29-1 and TRBJ2-5, is SAVISQKPSRDICQRGTSLTIQCQVDSQVTMMFWYRQQPGQSLTLIATANQGSEATYESGFVIDKFPISRPNLTFSTLTVSNMSPEDSSIYLCSVVIQQETQYFGPGTRLLVL.

Note on this clone: Within the sample, other DNA sequences also encode this same CDR3. J is TRBJ1-1 and V is TRBV2; 8 nucleotides agree with TRBD1. Losses at the gene ends were 5 bases for V and 5 bases for J; bases not matched to a gene: 7. From germline, CDR1 is SNHLY and CDR2 FYNNEI. This CDR3 is 14 amino acids long. CDR3 protein: CASSLQGVGTEAFF. CDR3 coding DNA: TGTGCCAGCAGTCTACAGGGGGTTGGAACTGAAGCTTTCTTT.

The chain is built from TRBV7-2 and TRBJ2-5; 9 bases match TRBD2. CDR3 size: 15 residues. Unmatched junction bases numbered 8, after V lost 4 bases and J lost 5 bases. Germline CDR1 reads SGHTA; CDR2 reads FQGNSA. The CDR3 spells CASSSAGLAGETQYF. The CDR3 DNA reads as TGTGCCAGCAGCTCAGCGGGACTAGCTGGCGAGACCCAGTACTTC.

The chain employs TRBV7-9 and TRBJ2-2; 10 positions agree with TRBD2. Germline assignment: CDR1 SEHNR and CDR2 FQNEAQ (reference sequence). Losses at the gene ends were 4 bases for V and 4 bases for J; bases not matched to a gene: 12. The CDR3 runs to 18 residues. In nucleotides, the CDR3 is TGTGCCAGCAGCTCCGCCCCAAGGAGCGGGGGGGCCACCGGGGAGCTGTTTTTT. This encodes CASSSAPRSGGATGELFF.

This clone was seen once. V is TRBV7-8 and J is TRBJ2-5; 7 bases map to TRBD2. Germline V gene lookup returns CDR1 SGHVS and CDR2 FQNEAQ. The length of the CDR3 is 13 residues. Unmatched junction bases numbered 4, after V lost 5 bases and J lost 4 bases. The CDR3 nucleotides read TGTGCCAGCAGCCGACTAGCTGGAGAGACCCAGTACTTC. The encoded protein is CASSRLAGETQYF.

This chain joins TRBV6-5 and TRBJ2-7; tentative D call: TRBD1 (5 bases). Germline-derived CDR1 and CDR2 are MNHEY and SVGAGI. V lost 6 bases and J 3 bases, leaving 15 bases between the germline ends. This CDR3 is 14 amino acids long. CDR3 protein: CASSLTAPHYEQYF. In DNA form, the CDR3 reads TGTGCCAGCAGCCTGACAGCGCCTCACTACGAGCAGTACTTC.

V is TRBV5-4 and J is TRBJ2-5; D unresolved. This CDR3 region has 13 residues. V dropped 4 bases and J dropped 11 bases, with 18 bases sitting between them. Germline V CDR1 and CDR2: SGHNT, YYREEE (reference sequence). The CDR3 sequence: CASSNGRASVQYF. The CDR3 DNA is TGTGCCAGCAGCAACGGACGGGCGAGCGTGCAGTACTTC.

The chain is built from TRBV4-2 and TRBJ1-1; D unresolved. V was trimmed by 3 bases and J by 2 bases, leaving 13 bases between them. CDR1 is LGHNA and CDR2 is YNFKEQ in the germline V gene. The CDR3 length is 15 residues. This chain's CDR3 is CASSHQWLSNTEAFF. Here the CDR3 DNA reads TGTGCCAGCAGCCATCAGTGGTTATCCAACACTGAAGCTTTCTTT.

V usage is TRBV5-6 and J usage is TRBJ2-5, with a possible D match to TRBD1 (5 bases). The end of the DNA fits TRBJ2-7 better, so the J call may be wrong. The CDR3 covers 14 residues. CDR1 SGHDT and CDR2 YYEEEE come from the germline V gene. The CDR3 reads CASSLGGLDYEQYF. For the CDR3, the DNA is TGTGCCAGCAGCTTGGGGGGCTTAGACTACGAGCAGTACTTC.

The chain recombines TRBV7-9 with TRBJ2-7; 8 bases agree with TRBD1. J was trimmed by 3 bases and V by 1 base; bases with no gene match: 2. There are 14 residues in the CDR3. From germline, CDR1 is SEHNR and CDR2 FQNEAQ (reference sequence). CDR3 nucleotide sequence: TGTGCCAGCAGCTTAGGGACAGGGTTCTACGAGCAGTACTTC. It translates to CASSLGTGFYEQYF.

Note on this clone: One end of the junction fails to match germline, which may point to a read error. The sample has other DNA sequences that encode this CDR3 too. The gene calls are TRBV7-6 and TRBJ1-6; no reliable D call. Per germline, CDR1 SGHVS and CDR2 FNYEAQ. CDR3 length: 14 amino acids. The CDR3 sequence is CASSPPGNNSPLHF. CDR3 in DNA: TGTGCCAGCAGCCCCCCGGGTAATAATTCACCTCTCCACTTT.

The chain uses TRBV5-1 and TRBJ1-1, with D maybe TRBD1 (6 bases). The CDR3 totals 15 residues. Germline V CDR1 and CDR2: SGHRS, YFSETQ. V was trimmed by 7 bases and J by 5 bases, leaving 21 bases between them. The CDR3 protein is CASSPNRAVGTEAFF. The CDR3 DNA follows: TGCGCCAGCTCCCCGAACAGGGCTGTGGGGACTGAAGCTTTCTTT. The full variable domain, rest sourced from reference TRBV5-1 and TRBJ1-1, is KAGVTQTPRYLIKTRGQQVTLSCSPISGHRSVSWYQQTPGQGLQFLFEYFSETQRNKGNFPGRFSGRQFSNSRSEMNVSTLELGDSALYLCASSPNRAVGTEAFFGQGTRLTVV.